This T cell receptor beta chain was found in a study of read filtering for tumor transcriptome and immune sequencing. Study-wide results and caveats: Even smaller IR-seq throughput identified most shared clonotypes.

Germline CDR1 DFQATT, CDR2 SNEGSKA (reference sequence). The trim removed 3 bases at V and 0 bases at J, leaving 12 bases unmatched. The CDR3 covers 17 residues. This clonotype was found many times. Its antigen remains unknown. From approximately 400 ng of RNA, a library with molecular barcoded alpha/delta and beta/gamma adaptors was made. TCRdb called the reads again in MiXCR, with one record for every CDR3 protein. In the table there are tens of thousands of distinct CDR3 sequences, roughly 13% of which are singletons. This TCR was sampled from a donor aged 40 or older with multiple myeloma. The specimen sequenced was a population of CD138-negative cells sorted from bone marrow. The chain couples TRBV20-1 to TRBJ2-7, with 9 positions matching TRBD1. Here the CDR3 reads CSARDRPRDRVSYEQYF. CDR3 nucleotides: TGCAGTGCTAGGGATCGCCCCCGGGACAGGGTCTCCTACGAGCAGTACTTC.